The 20 T cell receptor beta chains below come from one sample, sequenced in a study of T-cell memory formation after mild COVID-19. TCRdb re-analysed the 5' RACE reads in MiXCR, keeping a single row per CDR3 protein. The sample holds 550,000 to 650,000 distinct CDR3 sequences, roughly 17% seen once. The sequenced sample consisted of PBMCs or a T cell subset sorted from them (not recorded which). All receptors derive from an adult woman who had mild COVID-19 (a few samples of this study predate the infection). Cell type and time point are not known.

Only a few counts were recorded for this clonotype. The gene calls are TRBV3-1 and TRBJ1-1; D is perhaps TRBD1 (5 bases). Germline V CDR1 and CDR2: LGHDT, YNNKEL (reference sequence). The V end was cut by 4 bases, the J end by 6 bases, with 15 bases between. This CDR3 is built from 14 residues. The chain's CDR3 is CASSPSGGSAEAFF. CDR3 bases: TGTGCCAGCAGCCCCAGTGGGGGGTCGGCTGAAGCTTTCTTT.

This clonotype has more than one count but fewer than ten. The V gene is TRBV6-2 or TRBV6-3, the J gene TRBJ2-7; weak D call: TRBD2 (6 bases). The CDR3 runs 14 residues. Germline V gene data show CDR1 as MNHEY and CDR2 as SVGEGT. The germline V and J ends were trimmed by 9 bases and 6 bases, with 21 bases remaining between them. CDR3 region: CASSAGNPSSEQYF. The CDR3 DNA sequence: TGTGCCAGTTCTGCGGGGAATCCCTCAAGCGAGCAGTACTTC.

This clonotype was recorded many times. CDR3 sequence (DNA): TGTGCCAGCAGCTTAAGCCAGGGGGTCAATGAGCAGTTCTTC. Amino acids: CASSLSQGVNEQFF. The chain has TRBV7-9 and TRBJ2-1; TRBD1 aligns across 7 bases. CDR3 length: 14 residues. V was pared by 2 bases and J by 6 bases, with 4 bases of the junction left unmatched. The V gene's germline CDR1 is SEHNR and CDR2 FQNEAQ (reference sequence).

The chain couples TRBV25-1 to TRBJ1-2; D uncertain. CDR3 size: 15 residues. Germline values: CDR1 MGHDK, CDR2 SYGVNS. V gave up 4 bases and J gave up 6 bases, with 18 bases separating them. Here the CDR3 reads CASSAKTGPWNGYTF. Here the CDR3 DNA reads TGTGCCAGCAGTGCCAAAACCGGGCCTTGGAATGGCTACACCTTC.

The J gene is TRBJ1-1, the V gene TRBV15, with 10 nucleotides matching TRBD1. The germline gives CDR1 LNHNV, CDR2 YYDKDF (reference sequence). The CDR3 extends over 17 amino acids. Trimming removed 8 bases from V and 1 base from J; junction bases left unmatched: 13. The CDR3 loop is CATVPVIRDRGNTEAFF. The DNA for the CDR3 is TGTGCCACCGTCCCGGTAATACGGGACAGGGGGAACACTGAAGCTTTCTTT.

Only a few counts were recorded for this clonotype. This sequence joins TRBV12-3 or TRBV12-4 and TRBJ1-1; TRBD1 might be the D (6 bases). CDR3 length equals 13 residues. The V and J ends lost 5 bases and 1 base respectively, with 8 bases between them. The CDR3 DNA sequence: TGTGCCAGCAGTGGGGACAAGAACACTGAAGCTTTCTTT. Its protein is CASSGDKNTEAFF.

The chain combines TRBV19 with TRBJ2-6, with D uncertain. The CDR3 spans 15 residues. The V gene's germline CDR1 is LNHDA and CDR2 SQIVND (reference sequence). The V and J ends lost 0 bases and 1 base respectively, with 4 bases between them. CDR3 DNA sequence: TGTGCCAGTAGTATAGACGTATCTGGGGCCAACGTCCTGACTTTC. This translates into CASSIDVSGANVLTF.

The V gene is TRBV6-1, the J gene TRBJ1-4; TRBD1 matches at 9 bases. Per germline, CDR1 MNHNS and CDR2 SASEGT. The ends lost 0 bases at V and 5 bases at J; junction bases unmatched: 4. This CDR3 is 16 amino acids long. CDR3 region: CASSEAEGQGNEKLFF. In nucleotides, the CDR3 is TGTGCCAGCAGTGAAGCTGAGGGACAGGGCAATGAAAAACTGTTTTTT.

The rearrangement uses TRBV29-1 and TRBJ2-7; D is possibly TRBD2 (6 bases). The V end was cut by 4 bases, the J end by 6 bases, with 25 bases between. Germline V CDR1 and CDR2: SQVTM, ANQGSEA. The CDR3 contains 16 residues. The CDR3 spells CSVAEIGPGVKREQYF. CDR3 nucleotide sequence: TGCAGCGTTGCAGAGATTGGGCCGGGAGTAAAGCGCGAGCAGTACTTC.

This sequence joins TRBV7-9 and TRBJ2-3; 9 bases are a match to TRBD2. The germline V gene has CDR1 SEHNR and CDR2 FQNEAQ (reference sequence). This CDR3 has 16 amino acids. V lost 1 base, J lost 4 bases, and 6 bases stayed unmatched. Here the CDR3 reads CASSLVGGGAADTQYF. The CDR3 DNA follows: TGTGCCAGCAGCTTAGTCGGCGGGGGGGCCGCAGATACGCAGTATTTT.

CDR3 in amino acids: CAWSGTAYNEQFF. CDR3 bases: TGTGCCTGGAGTGGGACAGCCTACAATGAGCAGTTCTTC. The V call is TRBV30, the J call TRBJ2-1; tentatively, D is TRBD1 (6 bases). Per germline, CDR1 GTSNPN and CDR2 SVGIG (reference sequence). Trimming pared 1 base from V and 2 bases from J, leaving 6 bases between. The CDR3 length is 13 residues.

This clonotype was observed a few times. The rearrangement uses TRBV12-3 or TRBV12-4 and TRBJ1-1, with a weak D call TRBD1 (5 bases). Between the trimmed V and J ends, which lost 4 bases and 6 bases, there was a span of 15 bases. The CDR3 covers 14 residues. CDR3 in DNA: TGTGCCAGCAGTTCGAACCCGCGGGGACCTGAAGCTTTCTTT. Amino acid sequence: CASSSNPRGPEAFF.

This clonotype was found a few times. J is TRBJ1-1 and V is TRBV5-1, with a tentative D call TRBD1 (6 bases). CDR3 size: 14 residues. With 6 bases removed from V and 5 bases from J, the gap between germline ends came to 17 bases. Per germline, CDR1 SGHRS and CDR2 YFSETQ. As DNA, the CDR3 is TGCGCCAGCACCATCCTGGGGGGCAATACTGAAGCTTTCTTT. Its protein is CASTILGGNTEAFF.

The chain recombines TRBV7-3 with TRBJ1-2; 9 positions agree with TRBD1. This CDR3 has 15 amino acids. Germline V CDR1 and CDR2: SGHTA, FQGTGA. V was clipped by 5 bases and J by 4 bases; unmatched bases: 8. The CDR3 coding sequence is TGTGCCAGCAGCCCCGCCGGGACAGGGACCTATGGCTACACCTTC. Its protein product is CASSPAGTGTYGYTF.

This clonotype showed up just a few times. The chain uses TRBV7-2 and TRBJ2-1, with 10 bases lining up with TRBD2. V lost 0 bases, J lost 10 bases, and 6 bases stayed unmatched. The CDR3 totals 15 residues. CDR1 SGHTA and CDR2 FQGNSA come from the germline V gene. The CDR3 sequence is CASSLAGGLAEEQFF. The CDR3 coding sequence is TGTGCCAGCAGCTTAGCGGGAGGACTAGCGGAAGAGCAGTTCTTC.

The chain has TRBV11-2 and TRBJ2-2; TRBD2 agrees at 9 bases. Per germline, CDR1 SGHAT and CDR2 FQNNGV. This CDR3 has 16 residues. The trim removed 6 bases at V and 7 bases at J, leaving 12 bases unmatched. CDR3 bases: TGTGCCAGCAGGGAACCGGGACTAGCCCCGATCGGGGAGCTGTTTTTT. It specifies CASREPGLAPIGELFF.

This chain links TRBV19 with TRBJ2-5, with D uncertain. CDR3 length equals 14 residues. Per germline, CDR1 LNHDA and CDR2 SQIVND (reference sequence). V was pared by 5 bases and J by 7 bases, with 17 bases between. In nucleotides, the CDR3 is TGTGCCAGTAGTTCGAGTGGGGTCACGGGGACCCAGTACTTC. Encoded protein: CASSSSGVTGTQYF.

V is TRBV5-1 and J is TRBJ2-3, with D uncertain. The V and J ends lost 0 bases and 1 base respectively, with 12 bases between them. This CDR3 contains 16 residues. Germline V gene lookup returns CDR1 SGHRS and CDR2 YFSETQ. In nucleotides, the CDR3 is TGCGCCAGCAGCTTGGAGGGTCGGACGGGCACAGATACGCAGTATTTT. Residues: CASSLEGRTGTDTQYF. The whole variable domain, remainder taken from reference TRBV5-1 and TRBJ2-3, is KAGVTQTPRYLIKTRGQQVTLSCSPISGHRSVSWYQQTPGQGLQFLFEYFSETQRNKGNFPGRFSGRQFSNSRSEMNVSTLELGDSALYLCASSLEGRTGTDTQYFGPGTRLTVL.

This clonotype was observed a handful of times. The V and J genes are TRBV3-1 and TRBJ2-3; 7 nucleotides match TRBD2. This CDR3 has 16 residues. Germline CDR1 reads LGHDT; CDR2 reads YNNKEL (reference sequence). Trimming cost V 1 base and J 3 bases; bases outside gene matches: 7. The DNA for the CDR3 is TGTGCCAGCAGCCAAGGCCCCGGGACTACGACAGATACGCAGTATTTT. It is translated as CASSQGPGTTTDTQYF.

This clonotype was counted between two and nine times. CDR3 sequence (DNA): TGTGCCAGCAGTTTGAATTGGAATGAGCAGTTCTTC. Its protein product is CASSLNWNEQFF. The V call is TRBV6-5, the J call TRBJ2-1; D gene uncertain. Germline CDR1 reads MNHEY; CDR2 reads SVGAGI. CDR3 size: 12 residues. V lost 4 bases and J 7 bases, leaving 8 bases between the germline ends.